This entry features one T cell receptor beta chain sequence. This sample was taken from a study of shared clonotypes between healthy human individuals. The germline CDR1 and CDR2 sequences are MGHRA and YSYEKL. The CDR3 is 17 amino acids. V dropped 2 bases and J dropped 0; count of bases not matched to a gene: 7. Study processing details: For the immunoSEQ data, sequences were junction-only without quality scores, so filtering differed. Some clones are missing from TCRdb's copy, which holds only in-frame ones; the method was immunoSEQ multiplex PCR. The V and J calls and clone size come from that table; D and trimming were worked out from the DNA. The sample includes about 180,000 clones, roughly 91% seen only once; the top ten take 0.067%.

The sequencing sample was made of naive CD4+ T cells sorted from blood. Sample subset: CD45RA+ positively selected. The clonotype comes from a woman in her twenties or thirties in good health. The chain joins TRBV4-1 to TRBJ1-3; 7 bases line up with TRBD1. As DNA, the CDR3 is TGCGCCAGCAGCCAACTTATCGACAGGGTCTCTGGAAACACCATATATTTT. Its protein is CASSQLIDRVSGNTIYF.